The 3 T cell receptor beta chains reported below all come from one sample, sequenced in a study of T cell responses to AZD1222 COVID-19 vaccine. The data were produced by immunoSEQ multiplex PCR, yet TCRdb's version contains in-frame clones alone and is incomplete. The sample shows about 140,000 clones, more than 85% of them seen only once. The sequencing here drew on peripheral blood, taken on day 0 of AZD1222 vaccination. These receptors were collected from an adult in good health.

This chain joins TRBV11-3 and TRBJ1-1; TRBD1 matches at 8 bases. The V segment lost 5 bases and the J segment 4 bases; nucleotides outside the gene matches: 6. The CDR3 runs 14 residues. CDR1 SGHNT and CDR2 YENEEA come from the germline V gene. The CDR3 loop is CASSRQGASTEAFF. The CDR3 coding sequence is TGTGCCAGCAGCAGGCAGGGGGCGAGCACTGAAGCTTTCTTT. The full variable domain, completed using reference TRBV11-3 and TRBJ1-1, is EAGVVQSPRYKIIEKKQPVAFWCNPISGHNTLYWYLQNLGQGPELLIRYENEEAVDDSQLPKDRFSAERLKGVDSTLKIQPAELGDSAVYLCASSRQGASTEAFFGQGTRLTVV.

The rearrangement joins TRBV25-1 to TRBJ2-7; D ambiguous. Germline V lookup: CDR1 MGHDK, CDR2 SYGVNS. The CDR3 is 13 residues long. The V end was cut by 1 base, the J end by 5 bases, with 9 bases between. CDR3 amino acids: CASSEFGLDEQYF. The CDR3, as DNA: TGTGCCAGCAGTGAATTTGGGTTGGACGAGCAGTACTTC.

This clone occurred a few times. The chain uses TRBV6-2 or TRBV6-3 and TRBJ2-2, with D possibly TRBD2 on 5 matching bases. V was clipped by 6 bases and J by 8 bases, with 19 bases between them. The CDR3 totals 15 residues. CDR1 is MNHEY and CDR2 is SVGEGT in the germline V gene. For the CDR3, the DNA is TGTGCCAGCAGCCCAACGACCCGGGGAGTAGGGGAGCTGTTTTTT. Its protein is CASSPTTRGVGELFF.